Shown below are 26 T cell receptor beta chains from a single sample sequenced in a study of blood T cell repertoires in COVID-19. Sequencing used immunoSEQ multiplex PCR; TCRdb keeps in-frame clones, though not all of them. The top ten clones hold approximately 7.2% of a sample with some 200,000 clones, around 80% of them seen once. The specimen was peripheral blood. These receptors came from a woman in her 70s with acute or convalescent COVID-19.

This chain joins TRBV6-5 and TRBJ2-7; possibly TRBD1 for D (6 bases). The CDR3 runs to 15 residues. With 5 bases removed from V and 5 bases from J, the gap between germline ends came to 19 bases. CDR1 and CDR2 (germline): MNHEY, SVGAGI. CDR3: CASSRGQPPANEQYF. Written as DNA, the CDR3 is TGTGCCAGCAGTAGGGGACAACCTCCCGCTAACGAGCAGTACTTC.

This clone was recorded once. V gene TRBV30 combines with J gene TRBJ1-6; D is uncertain. CDR3 size: 11 residues. The V gene's germline CDR1 is GTSNPN and CDR2 SVGIG (reference sequence). Deletions cut 4 bases from V and 9 bases from J, with 7 bases between. CDR3 loop: CAWMYFSPLHF. The CDR3, as DNA: TGTGCCTGGATGTACTTTTCACCCCTCCACTTT.

J is TRBJ2-7 and V is TRBV30, with D possibly being TRBD2 (5 bases). Germline V gene sequence: CDR1 GTSNPN, CDR2 SVGIG (reference sequence). V lost 0 bases, J lost 4 bases, and 7 bases lay in between. CDR3 length: 12 residues. The chain's CDR3 is CAWSVPGYEQYF. The CDR3, as DNA: TGTGCCTGGAGTGTACCGGGATACGAGCAGTACTTC.

The chain is built from TRBV29-1 and TRBJ1-2; 10 bases agree with TRBD1. Unmatched junction bases numbered 9, after V lost 0 bases and J lost 8 bases. CDR1 is SQVTM, CDR2 ANQGSEA, per germline. The CDR3 totals 15 residues. The CDR3 is CSVEDILGQGRGYTF. In DNA form, the CDR3 reads TGCAGCGTTGAAGATATCCTGGGACAGGGGAGAGGCTACACCTTC.

The CDR3 protein is CASSFEAKDTQYF. The CDR3 region has the DNA TGTGCCAGCAGCTTCGAGGCAAAAGATACGCAGTATTTT. This rearrangement joins TRBV7-2 to TRBJ2-3; D not resolved. This CDR3 region has 13 residues. The germline CDR1 and CDR2 sequences are SGHTA and FQGNSA. V lost 3 bases to trimming and J lost 5 bases, with 9 bases between them.

The chain combines TRBV5-1 with TRBJ1-2; 7 positions agree with TRBD1. Unmatched junction bases numbered 5, after V lost 2 bases and J lost 4 bases. The CDR3 covers 14 residues. CDR1 and CDR2 from the germline V gene are SGHRS and YFSETQ. The CDR3 DNA reads TGCGCCAGCAGCTTTACAGGGGATGGCTATGGCTACACCTTC. Translation gives CASSFTGDGYGYTF.

The chain recombines TRBV6-1 with TRBJ2-4; D gene uncertain. Trimming shortened V by 4 bases and J by 0 bases, and 16 bases separated the two germline ends. Germline V gene lookup returns CDR1 MNHNS and CDR2 SASEGT. The CDR3 has 17 amino acids. CDR3 bases: TGTGCCAGCAGTGTAAATGACATATTACTAGCCAAAAACATTCAGTACTTC. It yields the protein CASSVNDILLAKNIQYF.

CDR3 DNA: TGTGCCATCAGTGCGGGACAGGTGGATGGCTACACCTTC. It specifies CAISAGQVDGYTF. The V gene is TRBV10-3, the J gene TRBJ1-2; 8 nucleotides match TRBD1. Germline V CDR1 and CDR2: ENHRY, SYGVKD. This CDR3 has 13 residues. The V and J ends lost 4 bases and 6 bases, in that order; junction bases with no gene match: 4.

The rearrangement joins TRBV6-5 to TRBJ2-1, with 13 bases that match TRBD2. V lost 5 bases and J lost 7; bases outside the gene matches: 5. The CDR3 length is 15 residues. Germline V gene lookup returns CDR1 MNHEY and CDR2 SVGAGI. CDR3: CASSRLAGGINEQFF. As DNA, the CDR3 is TGTGCCAGCAGTAGACTAGCGGGGGGTATAAATGAGCAGTTCTTC.

The chain links TRBV7-9 to TRBJ2-7, with D perhaps matching TRBD2 (7 bases). Germline loops: CDR1 SEHNR, CDR2 FQNEAQ (reference sequence). This CDR3 is 14 amino acids long. V lost 4 bases and J lost 2, with 12 bases in between. In nucleotides, the CDR3 is TGTGCCAGCAGCTCCGGGGGGCTCACCTACGAGCAGTACTTC. It specifies CASSSGGLTYEQYF.

This rearrangement joins TRBV10-3 to TRBJ2-3; TRBD2 aligns across 12 bases. V was pared by 10 bases and J by 3 bases, with 2 bases of the junction left unmatched. CDR1 ENHRY and CDR2 SYGVKD come from the germline V gene. The CDR3 extends over 13 amino acids. Here the CDR3 DNA reads TGTGCCACTAGCGGGGGGGGAACAGATACGCAGTATTTT. Translating gives CATSGGGTDTQYF.

This clone was seen once. The J gene is TRBJ2-7, the V gene TRBV5-1; possibly TRBD1 for D (6 bases). Germline values: CDR1 SGHRS, CDR2 YFSETQ. The CDR3 extends over 11 amino acids. The CDR3 reads CASTIRGSSAV. CDR3 DNA: TGCGCCAGCACTATTAGGGGGTCCTCCGCCGTC.

The chain links TRBV6-5 to TRBJ2-5; D call uncertain. Trimming cost V 10 bases and J 3 bases, with 6 bases left between them. The CDR3 totals 10 residues. Germline V lookup: CDR1 MNHEY, CDR2 SVGAGI. The CDR3 DNA reads TGTGCCACCATAGAAGAGACCCAGTACTTC. Residues: CATIEETQYF.

The rearrangement joins TRBV5-8 to TRBJ1-1; D perhaps matches TRBD1 (6 bases). CDR3 length equals 12 residues. The V gene's germline CDR1 is SGHTS and CDR2 YDEGEE. The germline V and J ends were trimmed by 4 bases and 11 bases, with 15 bases remaining between them. CDR3 loop: CASSPDRYRAFF. The CDR3 nucleotides are TGTGCCAGCAGCCCCGACAGGTATCGGGCTTTCTTT.

This chain connects TRBV27 to TRBJ1-1, with TRBD1 matching over 12 bases. From germline, CDR1 is MNHEY and CDR2 SMNVEV (reference sequence). Germline trimming cut 5 bases from V and 0 bases from J; bases unmatched to any gene: 4. The CDR3 length is 16 residues. For the CDR3, the DNA is TGTGCCAGCAGTCCGGGACAGGGGGCGTTGAACACTGAAGCTTTCTTT. Translation gives CASSPGQGALNTEAFF.

The J gene is TRBJ2-5, the V gene TRBV3-1 (or the pseudogene TRBV3-2); 12 positions match TRBD2. Per germline, CDR1 LGHDT and CDR2 YNNKEL (reference sequence). V shed 6 bases and J 5 bases; nucleotides not matched to a gene: 4. The CDR3 has 14 amino acids. In DNA, the CDR3 is TGTGCCAGCAGTCTAGCGGGGGGGCGGGAGACCCAGTACTTC. Protein sequence: CASSLAGGRETQYF.

The chain has TRBV7-3 and TRBJ2-6; 12 nucleotides agree with TRBD2. V was pared by 4 bases and J by 4 bases, with 8 bases of the junction left unmatched. Germline CDR1 is SGHTA and CDR2 is FQGTGA. The CDR3 covers 18 residues. The CDR3 sequence is CASSSRTSGEAGANVLTF. The CDR3 region has the DNA TGTGCCAGCAGCTCCAGGACTAGCGGGGAAGCAGGGGCCAACGTCCTGACTTTC.

V and J are TRBV29-1 and TRBJ2-3; 15 bases are a match to TRBD2. The germline V gene has CDR1 SQVTM and CDR2 ANQGSEA. V lost 4 bases, J lost 10 bases, and 12 bases stayed unmatched. This CDR3 contains 16 residues. The CDR3 region has the DNA TGCAGCGTTGGAGAGGGAGGACTAGCGGGGGGGCGGGCGCAGTATTTT. This codes for CSVGEGGLAGGRAQYF.

The V call is TRBV3-1 (or the pseudogene TRBV3-2), the J call TRBJ2-1, with a weak D call TRBD2 (5 bases). Germline values: CDR1 LGHDT, CDR2 YNNKEL (reference sequence). V was cut by 2 bases and J by 1 base, with 12 bases left in between. This CDR3 has 16 amino acids. CDR3 amino acids: CASSQKPGGSYNEQFF. Written as DNA, the CDR3 is TGTGCCAGCAGCCAAAAACCCGGCGGGTCCTACAATGAGCAGTTCTTC.

The rearrangement links TRBV3-1 (or the pseudogene TRBV3-2) to TRBJ1-5; 8 bases fit TRBD1. The CDR3 is made up of 17 amino acids. Trimming took 5 bases from V and 6 from J; bases not matched to a gene: 15. Per germline, CDR1 LGHDT and CDR2 YNNKEL (reference sequence). The CDR3 reads CASSSRQGSAQGQPQHF. The CDR3 DNA follows: TGTGCCAGCAGCTCCCGACAGGGGTCGGCCCAAGGTCAGCCCCAGCATTTT.

This chain joins TRBV6-6 and TRBJ2-7; D ambiguous. V lost 3 bases and J 4 bases, leaving 10 bases between the germline ends. This CDR3 region has 13 residues. Per germline, CDR1 MNHNY and CDR2 SVGAGI (reference sequence). The CDR3 coding sequence is TGTGCCAGCAGTTATGCCGTTCTATACGAGCAGTACGTC. Its protein product is CASSYAVLYEQYV.

This sequence joins TRBV27 and TRBJ1-6, with D perhaps matching TRBD1 (6 bases). Trimming left V 3 bases short and J 9 bases short, with 12 bases between. The germline V gene has CDR1 MNHEY and CDR2 SMNVEV (reference sequence). The CDR3 is 14 residues long. CDR3 in amino acids: CASSFSARGSPLHF. The CDR3 nucleotides are TGTGCCAGCAGTTTCTCCGCCAGGGGTTCACCCCTCCACTTT.

A single count supports this clone. The J gene is TRBJ2-1, the V gene TRBV2; TRBD2 might be the D (6 bases). From germline, CDR1 is SNHLY and CDR2 FYNNEI. This CDR3 region has 12 residues. V was trimmed by 3 bases and J by 8 bases, leaving 8 bases between them. CDR3 region: CASSDGGYEQFF. CDR3 bases: TGTGCCAGCAGTGACGGAGGGTATGAGCAGTTCTTC.

This clone was detected only once. The junction does not match germline at one end; this may be a read error. The chain couples TRBV6-2 or TRBV6-3 to TRBJ2-1; 8 nucleotides line up with TRBD2. From germline, CDR1 is MNHEY and CDR2 SVGEGT. This CDR3 comprises 12 residues. In nucleotides, the CDR3 is TGTGCCAGCAGTTACTCCCGGGGGGGCCATCTCTTC. Amino acids: CASSYSRGGHLF.

The V and J genes are TRBV7-3 and TRBJ2-3; D is ambiguous. V dropped 5 bases and J dropped 2 bases, with 8 bases sitting between them. CDR1 is SGHTA, CDR2 FQGTGA, per germline. The CDR3 loop spans 13 amino acids. CDR3: CASSPEVTDTQYF. The DNA of the CDR3 is TGTGCCAGCAGCCCAGAGGTCACAGATACGCAGTATTTT.

This clone was detected once. The CDR3 protein is CASSLDRDGSPLHF. In DNA, the CDR3 is TGTGCCAGCAGTTTGGACAGGGATGGCTCACCCCTCCACTTT. The J gene is TRBJ1-6, the V gene TRBV27; 8 bases match TRBD1. Germline V CDR1 and CDR2: MNHEY, SMNVEV (reference sequence). After removal of 3 bases from V and 10 bases from J, the junction contained 5 bases not matched to a gene. The CDR3 loop spans 14 amino acids.